Listed below are T cell receptor beta chains from one sample, sequenced in a study of shared clonotypes between healthy human individuals. Assay: immunoSEQ multiplex PCR; the TCRdb copy retains only in-frame clones and omits some. The sample lists 2 million to 2.5 million clones, approximately 96% seen once, with roughly 0.13% in the top ten. Input material: naive CD4+ T cells sorted from blood. These receptor sequences come from a man younger than 30 in good health. The CDR3 runs from the conserved cysteine through the conserved F or W.

j_gene,v_gene,CDR3aa
TRBJ1-1,TRBV2,CASSWTGEANTEAFF
TRBJ2-3,TRBV5-1,CASSLGLAGGADTQYF
TRBJ2-1,TRBV5-1,CASSLSSGGAVNEQFF
TRBJ1-1,TRBV6-5,CASSYYGRGNTEAFF
TRBJ2-1,TRBV7-3,CASSQQASPNEQFF
TRBJ2-7,TRBV9,CASSLGTATYEQYF
TRBJ2-7,TRBV10-2,CASSEPWTDSYEQYF
TRBJ1-2,TRBV15,CATSREVITGSGYTF
TRBJ2-3,TRBV28,CASSLLSMGTQYF
TRBJ2-2,TRBV6-1,CASRPYTGELFF
TRBJ1-2,TRBV11-2,CASSSGPNYGYTF
TRBJ2-7,TRBV6-5,CASSGQGGPYEQYF
TRBJ1-6,TRBV4-2,CASSDGTGTYTYNSPLHF
TRBJ2-7,TRBV5-1,CASSTRQGASYEQYF
TRBJ1-5,TRBV2,CASNSGTGRNQPQHF
TRBJ1-1,TRBV4-2,CASSQDRVAEAFF
TRBJ2-1,TRBV15,CATSSHRGYNEQFF
TRBJ1-2,TRBV9,CASSVESRVAGYTF
TRBJ2-3,TRBV14,CASSHADTQYF
TRBJ2-7,TRBV6-5,CAGSYPRGEQYF
TRBJ2-7,TRBV7-2,CASSTSGEQYF
TRBJ1-5,TRBV21-1,CASPFYQPQHF
TRBJ1-1,TRBV5-4,CASSLSLDTTEAFF
TRBJ1-4,TRBV5-6,CASSLLRGEKLFF
TRBJ1-1,TRBV10-3,CAISESNTEAFF
TRBJ2-7,TRBV7-2,CASSLLAGAYEQYF
TRBJ1-3,TRBV10-1,CASSESDIGNTIYF
TRBJ2-3,TRBV5-6,CASSLGNGRPSTDTQYF
TRBJ2-6,TRBV5-1,CASREFSGANVLTF
TRBJ2-7,TRBV5-6,CASSPGAGEIYEQYF
TRBJ2-3,TRBV5-1,CASRSGLAGEDTQYF
TRBJ1-1,TRBV14,CASSQVLSPGRTEAFF
TRBJ2-3,TRBV2,CASRAVRQGLVGTDTQYF
TRBJ2-7,TRBV28,CASSLFAGTGEQYF
TRBJ2-3,TRBV18,CASSPYGTGKSTDTQYF
TRBJ1-5,TRBV10-2,CASSESMGGQPQHF